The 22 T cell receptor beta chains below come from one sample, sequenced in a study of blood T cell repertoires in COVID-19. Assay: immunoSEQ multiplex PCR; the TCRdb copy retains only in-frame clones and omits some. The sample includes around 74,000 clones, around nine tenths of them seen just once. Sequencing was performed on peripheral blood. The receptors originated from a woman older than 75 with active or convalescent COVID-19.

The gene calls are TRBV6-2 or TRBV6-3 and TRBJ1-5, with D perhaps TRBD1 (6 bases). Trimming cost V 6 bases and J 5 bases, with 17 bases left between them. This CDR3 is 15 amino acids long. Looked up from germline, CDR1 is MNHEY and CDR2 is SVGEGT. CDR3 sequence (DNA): TGTGCCAGCAGCTCCCAGCAGGGGACCTATCAGCCCCAGCATTTT. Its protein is CASSSQQGTYQPQHF.

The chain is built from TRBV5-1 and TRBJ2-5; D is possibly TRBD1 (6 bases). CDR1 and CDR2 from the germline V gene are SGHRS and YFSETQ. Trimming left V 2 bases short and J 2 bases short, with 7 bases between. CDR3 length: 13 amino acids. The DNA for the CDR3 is TGCGCCAGCAGCTTTACAGGGCAAGAGACCCAGTACTTC. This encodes CASSFTGQETQYF.

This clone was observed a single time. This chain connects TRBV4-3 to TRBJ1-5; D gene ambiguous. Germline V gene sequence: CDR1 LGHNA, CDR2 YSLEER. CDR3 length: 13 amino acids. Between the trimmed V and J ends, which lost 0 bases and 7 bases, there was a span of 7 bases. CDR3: CASSQERGQPQHF. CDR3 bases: TGCGCCAGCAGCCAAGAGAGAGGCCAGCCCCAGCATTTT.

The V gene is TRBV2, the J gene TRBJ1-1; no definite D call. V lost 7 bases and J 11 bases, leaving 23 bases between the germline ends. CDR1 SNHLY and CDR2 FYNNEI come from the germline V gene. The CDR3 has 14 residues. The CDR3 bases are TGTGCCAGCAACCCCCGGGGAGCAACCCTGAGTGCTTTCTTT. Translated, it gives CASNPRGATLSAFF.

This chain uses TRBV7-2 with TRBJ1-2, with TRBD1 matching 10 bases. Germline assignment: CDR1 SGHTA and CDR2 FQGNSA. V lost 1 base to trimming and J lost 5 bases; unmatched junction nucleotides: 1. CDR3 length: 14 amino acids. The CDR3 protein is CASSLVGQGYGYTF. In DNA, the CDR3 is TGTGCCAGCAGCTTAGTGGGACAGGGGTATGGCTACACCTTC.

The CDR3 protein is CASEGQPNTEAFF. Written as DNA, the CDR3 is TGTGCCAGCGAGGGACAGCCAAACACTGAAGCTTTCTTT. The chain uses TRBV6-5 and TRBJ1-1; 7 bases line up with TRBD1. The V gene's germline CDR1 is MNHEY and CDR2 SVGAGI. V lost 8 bases to trimming and J lost 2 bases; unmatched junction nucleotides: 5. The CDR3 length is 13 residues.

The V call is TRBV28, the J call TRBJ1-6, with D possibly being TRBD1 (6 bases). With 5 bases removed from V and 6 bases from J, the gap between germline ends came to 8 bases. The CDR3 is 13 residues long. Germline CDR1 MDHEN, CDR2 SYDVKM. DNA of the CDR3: TGTGCCAGCAGTCCGGACAGTAATTCACCCCTCCACTTT. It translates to CASSPDSNSPLHF. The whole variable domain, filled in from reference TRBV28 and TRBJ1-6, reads DVKVTQSSRYLVKRTGEKVFLECVQDMDHENMFWYRQDPGLGLRLIYFSYDVKMKEKGDIPEGYSVSREKKERFSLILESASTNQTSMYLCASSPDSNSPLHFGNGTRLTVT.

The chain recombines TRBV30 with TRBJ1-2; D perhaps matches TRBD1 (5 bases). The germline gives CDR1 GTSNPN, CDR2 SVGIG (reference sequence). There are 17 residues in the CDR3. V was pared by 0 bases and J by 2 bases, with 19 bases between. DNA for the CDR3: TGTGCCTGGAGTGTACCCCGCCGCGGCAGGGCCAACTATGGCTACACCTTC. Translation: CAWSVPRRGRANYGYTF.

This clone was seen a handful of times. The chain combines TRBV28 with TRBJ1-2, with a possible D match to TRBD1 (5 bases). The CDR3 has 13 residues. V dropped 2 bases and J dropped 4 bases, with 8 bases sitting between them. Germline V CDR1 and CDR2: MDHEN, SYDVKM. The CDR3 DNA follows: TGTGCCAGCAGTTTACCGGGACTCTATGGCTACACCTTC. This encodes CASSLPGLYGYTF.

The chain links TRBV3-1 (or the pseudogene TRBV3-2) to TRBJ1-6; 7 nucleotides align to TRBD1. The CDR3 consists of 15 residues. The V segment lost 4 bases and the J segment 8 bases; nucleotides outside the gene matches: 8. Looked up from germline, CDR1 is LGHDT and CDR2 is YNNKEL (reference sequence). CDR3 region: CASSLIDRAYSPLHF. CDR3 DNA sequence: TGTGCCAGCAGCCTTATTGACAGGGCTTATTCACCCCTCCACTTT.

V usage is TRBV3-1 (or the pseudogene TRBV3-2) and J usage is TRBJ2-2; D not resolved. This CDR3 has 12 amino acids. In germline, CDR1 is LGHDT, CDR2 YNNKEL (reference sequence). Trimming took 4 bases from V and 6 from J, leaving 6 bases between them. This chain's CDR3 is CASSLRAGELFF. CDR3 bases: TGTGCCAGCAGCCTCCGGGCCGGGGAGCTGTTTTTT.

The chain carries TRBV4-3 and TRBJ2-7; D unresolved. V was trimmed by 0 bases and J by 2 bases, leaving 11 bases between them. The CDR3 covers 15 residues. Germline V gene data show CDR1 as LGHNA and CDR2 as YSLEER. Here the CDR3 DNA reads TGCGCCAGCAGCCAAGATCACCCGGGTACCTACGAGCAGTACTTC. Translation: CASSQDHPGTYEQYF.

Written as DNA, the CDR3 is TGTGCCAGCAGTATAACAGCTCGCAATCAGCCCCAGCATTTT. Protein sequence: CASSITARNQPQHF. J is TRBJ1-5 and V is TRBV28; D gene uncertain. This CDR3 comprises 14 residues. V lost 5 bases, J lost 2 bases, and 10 bases lay in between. Germline V lookup: CDR1 MDHEN, CDR2 SYDVKM.

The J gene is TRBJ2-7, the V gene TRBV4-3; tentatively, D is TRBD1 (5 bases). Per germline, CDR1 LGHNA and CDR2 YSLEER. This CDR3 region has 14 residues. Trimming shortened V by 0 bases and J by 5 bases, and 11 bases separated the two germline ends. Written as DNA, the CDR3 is TGCGCCAGCAGCCAAGAGGACATAACTAACGAGCAGTACTTC. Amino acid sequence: CASSQEDITNEQYF.

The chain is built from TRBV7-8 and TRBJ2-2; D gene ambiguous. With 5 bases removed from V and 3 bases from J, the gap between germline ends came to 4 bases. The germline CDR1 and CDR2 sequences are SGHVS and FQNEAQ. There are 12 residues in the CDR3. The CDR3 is CASSPYTGELFF. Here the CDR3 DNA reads TGTGCCAGCAGCCCATACACCGGGGAGCTGTTTTTT.

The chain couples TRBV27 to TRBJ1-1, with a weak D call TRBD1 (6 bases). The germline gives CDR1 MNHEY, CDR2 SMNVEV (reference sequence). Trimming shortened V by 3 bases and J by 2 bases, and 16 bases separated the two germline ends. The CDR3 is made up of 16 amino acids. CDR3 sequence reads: CASSLRGGDRNTEAFF. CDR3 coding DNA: TGTGCCAGCAGTTTGCGCGGGGGCGATAGAAACACTGAAGCTTTCTTT.

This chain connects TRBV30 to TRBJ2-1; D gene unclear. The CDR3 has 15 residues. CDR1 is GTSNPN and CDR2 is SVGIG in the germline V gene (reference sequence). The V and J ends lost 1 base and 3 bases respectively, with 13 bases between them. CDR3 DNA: TGTGCCTGGAGTGGCGGCAAGATTAACTACAATGAGCAGTTCTTC. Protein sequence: CAWSGGKINYNEQFF.

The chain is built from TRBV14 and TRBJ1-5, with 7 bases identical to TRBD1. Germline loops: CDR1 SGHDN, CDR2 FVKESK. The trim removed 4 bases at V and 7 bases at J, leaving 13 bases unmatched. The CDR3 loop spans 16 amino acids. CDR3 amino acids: CASSREQGPKNQPQHF. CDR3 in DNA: TGTGCCAGCAGCCGTGAACAGGGGCCCAAGAACCAGCCCCAGCATTTT.

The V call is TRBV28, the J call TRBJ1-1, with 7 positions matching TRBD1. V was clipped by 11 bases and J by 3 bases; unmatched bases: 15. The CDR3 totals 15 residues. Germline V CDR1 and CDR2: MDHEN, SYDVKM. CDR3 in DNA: TGTGCCGGCTCGGACCGTCGGACAGGCCACACTGAAGCTTTCTTT. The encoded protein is CAGSDRRTGHTEAFF.

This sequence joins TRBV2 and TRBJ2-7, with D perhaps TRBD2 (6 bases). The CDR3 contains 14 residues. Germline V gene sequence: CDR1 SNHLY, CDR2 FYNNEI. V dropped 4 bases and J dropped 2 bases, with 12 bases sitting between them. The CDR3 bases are TGTGCCAGCAGTGTAGAGGGAGGTCCCTACGAGCAGTACTTC. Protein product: CASSVEGGPYEQYF.

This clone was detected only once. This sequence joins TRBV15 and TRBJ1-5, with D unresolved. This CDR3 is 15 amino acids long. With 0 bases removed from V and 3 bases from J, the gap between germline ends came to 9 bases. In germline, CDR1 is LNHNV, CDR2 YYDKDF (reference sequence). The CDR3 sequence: CATSRDPGNNQPQHF. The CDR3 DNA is TGTGCCACCAGCAGAGATCCGGGGAACAATCAGCCCCAGCATTTT.

In DNA form, the CDR3 reads TGTGCCAGCAGTGAACTTGTAGTGGTCACCGGGGAGCTGTTTTTT. Its protein product is CASSELVVVTGELFF. This chain connects TRBV2 to TRBJ2-2; D is undetermined. The V gene's germline CDR1 is SNHLY and CDR2 FYNNEI. The V gene lost 2 bases and the J gene lost 4 bases, with 11 bases spanning the gap. CDR3 length: 15 residues.